Listed here is a single T cell receptor beta chain. This entry belongs to a study of blood T cells in healthy people across ages. CDR1 and CDR2 from the germline V gene are MDHEN and SYDVKM. The CDR3 sequence is 12 residues long. Trimming shortened V by 7 bases and J by 1 base, and 4 bases separated the two germline ends. PCR was performed a second time for about 6 to 12 cycles using a sample-barcoded 5' primer and a J-beta primer mix. In TCRdb, the 5' RACE reads were re-called with MiXCR into one record per CDR3 protein. The sample lists approximately 800,000 distinct CDR3 sequences; 50% to 65% were seen once.

V is TRBV28 and J is TRBJ2-2; D is unclear. This clonotype originated in a man of 80 years or more in good health. Sequenced: blood. The CDR3 DNA follows: TGTGCCAGCAACGTGAACACCGGGGAGCTGTTTTTT. Protein product: CASNVNTGELFF.